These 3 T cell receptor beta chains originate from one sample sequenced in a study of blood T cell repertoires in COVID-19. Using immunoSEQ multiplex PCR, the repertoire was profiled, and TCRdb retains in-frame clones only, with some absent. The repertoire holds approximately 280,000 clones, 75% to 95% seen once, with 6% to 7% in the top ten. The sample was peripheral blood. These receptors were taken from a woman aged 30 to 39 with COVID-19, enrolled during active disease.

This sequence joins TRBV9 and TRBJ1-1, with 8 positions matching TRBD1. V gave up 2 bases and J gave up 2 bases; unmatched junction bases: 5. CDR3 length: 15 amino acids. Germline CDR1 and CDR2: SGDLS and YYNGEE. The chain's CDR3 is CASSVYDRGNTEAFF. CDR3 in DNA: TGTGCCAGCAGCGTCTACGACAGGGGAAACACTGAAGCTTTCTTT.

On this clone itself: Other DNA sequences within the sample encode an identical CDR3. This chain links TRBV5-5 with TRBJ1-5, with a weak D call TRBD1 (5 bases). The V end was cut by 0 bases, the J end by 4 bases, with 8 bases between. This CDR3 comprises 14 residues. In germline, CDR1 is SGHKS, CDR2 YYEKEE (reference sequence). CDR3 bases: TGTGCCAGCAGCTTGGATGGGGGGAATCAGCCCCAGCATTTT. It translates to CASSLDGGNQPQHF. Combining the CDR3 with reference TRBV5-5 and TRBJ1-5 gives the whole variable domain DAGVTQSPTHLIKTRGQQVTLRCSPISGHKSVSWYQQVLGQGPQFIFQYYEKEERGRGNFPDRFSARQFPNYSSELNVNALLLGDSALYLCASSLDGGNQPQHFGDGTRLSIL.

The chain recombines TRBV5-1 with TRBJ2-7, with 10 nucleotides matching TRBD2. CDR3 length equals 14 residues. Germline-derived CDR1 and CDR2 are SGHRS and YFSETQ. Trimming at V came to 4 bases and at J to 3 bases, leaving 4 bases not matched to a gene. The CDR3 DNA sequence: TGCGCCAGCAGCGGCTGGACTAGCGGCTACGAGCAGTACTTC. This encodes CASSGWTSGYEQYF.